In this sample, the clone carrying this T cell receptor beta chain turned up once. The target antigen is unknown. Germline V gene sequence: CDR1 MNHNY, CDR2 SVGAGI (reference sequence). V lost 6 bases and J lost 7, with 25 bases in between. The CDR3 totals 17 residues. These data are taken from a study of T-cell memory formation after mild COVID-19. Each CDR3 protein gets one entry after TCRdb re-called the 5' RACE reads with MiXCR. In the table there are fewer than 95,000 distinct CDR3 sequences, roughly 16% of which are singletons. Study observations and caveats: Later expanders leaned toward CD4+, whereas clones contracting from day 15 to 85 were balanced CD4/CD8. Second-wave clones peaking on day 37 lacked confirmed SARS-CoV-2 specificity. Clones that contracted clustered mainly in CM and EM if CD4+ and in EMRA if CD8+.

The genes are TRBV6-6 and TRBJ1-5, with a weak D call TRBD1 (5 bases). Sequenced: PBMCs or a T cell subset sorted from them (not recorded which). The sequence came from a young man who had mild COVID-19 (a few samples of this study predate the infection). Cell type and time point are not known. The CDR3, as DNA: TGTGCCAGCAGCCCCCCGGGACGGCAGAATAGAATGCAGCCCCAGCATTTT. Protein sequence: CASSPPGRQNRMQPQHF.